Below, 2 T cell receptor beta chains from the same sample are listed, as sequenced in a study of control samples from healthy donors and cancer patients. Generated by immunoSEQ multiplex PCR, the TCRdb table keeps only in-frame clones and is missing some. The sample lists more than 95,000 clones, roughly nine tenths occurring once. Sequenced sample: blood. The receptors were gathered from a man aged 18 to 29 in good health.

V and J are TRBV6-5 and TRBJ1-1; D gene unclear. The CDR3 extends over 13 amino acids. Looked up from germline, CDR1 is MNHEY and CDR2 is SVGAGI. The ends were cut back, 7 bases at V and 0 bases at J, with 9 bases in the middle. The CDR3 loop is CASKRRLNTEAFF. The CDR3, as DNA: TGTGCCAGCAAGAGGAGATTGAACACTGAAGCTTTCTTT.

CDR3 coding DNA: TGTGCCAGCAGCGTCAGGACAGGGGGGGATGAAAAACTGTTTTTT. It specifies CASSVRTGGDEKLFF. The chain links TRBV9 to TRBJ1-4; 10 positions match TRBD1. Trimming took 2 bases from V and 6 from J; bases not matched to a gene: 4. There are 15 residues in the CDR3. The germline V gene has CDR1 SGDLS and CDR2 YYNGEE. Full variable domain (missing parts from reference TRBV9 and TRBJ1-4): DSGVTQTPKHLITATGQRVTLRCSPRSGDLSVYWYQQSLDQGLQFLIQYYNGEERAKGNILERFSAQQFPDLHSELNLSSLELGDSALYFCASSVRTGGDEKLFFGSGTQLSVL.